These 13 T cell receptor beta chains originate from one sample sequenced in a study of blood T cell repertoires in COVID-19. Only in-frame clones appear in the TCRdb table, and some are missing; sequencing was by immunoSEQ multiplex PCR. The data contain about 160,000 clones, 81% of them singletons. Source material: peripheral blood. These receptors were collected from a man in his sixties with active or convalescent COVID-19.

J is TRBJ2-7 and V is TRBV12-3 or TRBV12-4; possibly TRBD1 for D (5 bases). V was pared by 7 bases and J by 6 bases, with 13 bases between. The CDR3 contains 12 residues. CDR3 nucleotide sequence: TGTGCCAGCACCCCCGACAGTTCCGAGCAGTACTTC. Protein product: CASTPDSSEQYF.

The chain employs TRBV10-2 and TRBJ2-1; TRBD2 aligns across 8 bases. The CDR3 spans 14 residues. Germline CDR1 WSHSY, CDR2 SAAADI. The J segment lost 1 base and the V segment lost 5 bases, leaving 1 base of the junction unmatched. This CDR3 is CASSLAGSYNEQFF. Here the CDR3 DNA reads TGCGCCAGCAGTTTAGCGGGGTCCTACAATGAGCAGTTCTTC.

The genes are TRBV9 and TRBJ2-1; D is uncertain. V lost 1 base, J lost 10 bases, and 12 bases lay in between. Germline V gene data show CDR1 as SGDLS and CDR2 as YYNGEE. The CDR3 is made up of 13 amino acids. The CDR3 bases are TGTGCCAGCAGCGTAAGGATGGAGCAGGAGCAGTTCTTC. Amino acids: CASSVRMEQEQFF.

The gene calls are TRBV4-1 and TRBJ1-3, with D possibly matching TRBD1 (5 bases). V lost 1 base to trimming and J lost 1 base, with 20 bases between them. Germline CDR1 MGHRA, CDR2 YSYEKL. The CDR3 has 19 amino acids. The CDR3 protein is CASSQVDGTGWVSGNTIYF. DNA for the CDR3: TGCGCCAGCAGCCAAGTCGATGGTACAGGTTGGGTTTCTGGAAACACCATATATTTT.

The chain recombines TRBV7-2 with TRBJ2-5, with 7 positions matching TRBD2. The germline gives CDR1 SGHTA, CDR2 FQGNSA. The CDR3 loop spans 13 amino acids. Trimming removed 3 bases from V and 3 bases from J; junction bases left unmatched: 1. The CDR3 sequence is CASSFAGEETQYF. The CDR3 nucleotides read TGTGCCAGCAGCTTCGCGGGAGAAGAGACCCAGTACTTC.

In DNA, the CDR3 is TGTGCCAGCAGCCAAGATCTTGGGAGAGCTTATGGCTACACCTTC. It codes for CASSQDLGRAYGYTF. The chain is built from TRBV14 and TRBJ1-2; D is undetermined. Trimming removed 0 bases at V and 5 bases at J, with 13 bases between. From germline, CDR1 is SGHDN and CDR2 FVKESK. The CDR3 sequence is 15 residues long.

This clone was seen a handful of times. This same CDR3 is encoded by further DNA sequences in the sample. This chain connects TRBV5-1 to TRBJ1-1, with TRBD1 matching over 7 bases. Germline V gene lookup returns CDR1 SGHRS and CDR2 YFSETQ. Losses at the gene ends were 4 bases for V and 4 bases for J; bases not matched to a gene: 7. The CDR3 loop spans 14 amino acids. In nucleotides, the CDR3 is TGCGCCAGCAGCCCCTCAGGGGGGTCCACTGAAGCTTTCTTT. Encoded protein: CASSPSGGSTEAFF.

The gene calls are TRBV4-2 and TRBJ2-7; D might be TRBD2 (5 bases). The germline V gene encodes CDR1 LGHNA and CDR2 YNFKEQ. This CDR3 has 16 amino acids. The germline V and J ends were trimmed by 0 bases and 0 bases, with 12 bases remaining between them. The CDR3 sequence is CASSQEQRSYSYEQYF. CDR3 DNA: TGTGCCAGCAGCCAAGAGCAGCGGAGCTACTCCTACGAGCAGTACTTC.

V gene TRBV19 combines with J gene TRBJ2-3; 10 nucleotides line up with TRBD1. With 5 bases clipped from V and 8 bases from J, the junction kept 7 bases outside the gene matches. The length of the CDR3 is 14 residues. From germline, CDR1 is LNHDA and CDR2 SQIVND (reference sequence). CDR3 bases: TGTGCCAGTAGTGACCGAGGACAGGGGGGTACGCAGTATTTT. Protein: CASSDRGQGGTQYF.

The rearrangement links TRBV5-1 to TRBJ2-5, with 16 bases identical to TRBD2. The V and J ends lost 3 bases and 3 bases, in that order; junction bases with no gene match: 2. This CDR3 is built from 16 residues. Germline lookup yields CDR1 SGHRS and CDR2 YFSETQ. The CDR3 region has the DNA TGCGCCAGCAGCTGGGGGACTAGCGGGAGGGAAGAGACCCAGTACTTC. Translated, it gives CASSWGTSGREETQYF.

The chain combines TRBV5-1 with TRBJ2-2; possibly TRBD2 for D (5 bases). Germline CDR1 reads SGHRS; CDR2 reads YFSETQ. Trimming left V 0 bases short and J 6 bases short, with 9 bases between. The CDR3 extends over 14 amino acids. The CDR3 sequence is CASSLERSSGELFF. The CDR3 DNA sequence: TGCGCCAGCAGCTTGGAGCGGTCCTCCGGGGAGCTGTTTTTT. Full variable domain (remainder filled in from reference TRBV5-1 and TRBJ2-2): KAGVTQTPRYLIKTRGQQVTLSCSPISGHRSVSWYQQTPGQGLQFLFEYFSETQRNKGNFPGRFSGRQFSNSRSEMNVSTLELGDSALYLCASSLERSSGELFFGEGSRLTVL.

This chain connects TRBV7-2 to TRBJ1-1; tentatively, D is TRBD1 (6 bases). The CDR3 consists of 13 residues. V was trimmed by 6 bases and J by 1 base, leaving 9 bases between them. The germline CDR1 and CDR2 sequences are SGHTA and FQGNSA. The CDR3 nucleotides are TGTGCCAGCAGAAAGGACAGGAACACTGAAGCTTTCTTT. Protein: CASRKDRNTEAFF.

The V gene is TRBV28, the J gene TRBJ2-7, with 15 bases aligning to TRBD2. The CDR3 runs to 20 residues. Germline V CDR1 and CDR2: MDHEN, SYDVKM. V lost 4 bases, J lost 3 bases, and 16 bases stayed unmatched. The CDR3 loop is CASSSGEHLGTSGRFYEQYF. In nucleotides, the CDR3 is TGTGCCAGCAGTTCCGGGGAACATCTAGGGACTAGCGGGAGGTTCTACGAGCAGTACTTC.